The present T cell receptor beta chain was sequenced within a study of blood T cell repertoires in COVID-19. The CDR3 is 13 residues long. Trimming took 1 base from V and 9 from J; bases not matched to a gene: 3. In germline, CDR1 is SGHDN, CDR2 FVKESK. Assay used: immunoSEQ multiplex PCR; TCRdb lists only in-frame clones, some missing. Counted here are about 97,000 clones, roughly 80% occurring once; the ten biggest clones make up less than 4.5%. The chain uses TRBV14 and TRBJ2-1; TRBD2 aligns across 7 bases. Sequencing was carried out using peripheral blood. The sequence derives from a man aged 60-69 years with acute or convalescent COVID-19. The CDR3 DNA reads TGTGCCAGCAGCCAAGTGGGGGGGAGTGAGCAGTTCTTC. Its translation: CASSQVGGSEQFF. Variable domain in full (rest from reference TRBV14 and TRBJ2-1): EAGVTQFPSHSVIEKGQTVTLRCDPISGHDNLYWYRRVMGKEIKFLLHFVKESKQDESGMPNNRFLAERTGGTYSTLKVQPAELEDSGVYFCASSQVGGSEQFFGPGTRLTVL.